These T cell receptor beta chains were read from a single sample in a study of identical twins. TCRdb called the 5' RACE reads again in MiXCR, with one record for every CDR3 protein. The table lists hundreds of thousands of distinct CDR3 sequences, roughly an eighth of them singletons, with around 1.5% in the top ten. This same sample was also part of a study on yellow fever vaccine responses in identical twins.

Sequencing was done on a sample of PBMCs. The receptors originated from a woman between 18 and 30 years old in good health. CDR3s include the opening cysteine and the closing phenylalanine or tryptophan. The D gene is left open where the match is weak. Clone sizes are given selectively: once, few, many, or a class where the clone is expanded.

>TRBV29-1|NA|TRBJ2-1|NA
TGCAGCGTTGAACAGCTAGCAACCAGGTACAATGAGCAGTTCTTC
CSVEQLATRYNEQFF
>TRBV12-3/TRBV12-4|few|TRBJ2-5|TRBD2
TGTGCCAGCAGTTTGGGACTAGCGGGTATAGGCCAAGAGACCCAGTACTTC
CASSLGLAGIGQETQYF
>TRBV29-1|few|TRBJ1-4|NA
TGCAGCGTTGACGAGTCCGCGGGGGTGAGGGGTGAAAAACTGTTTTTT
CSVDESAGVRGEKLFF
>TRBV27|NA|TRBJ2-7|NA
TGTGCCAGCAGTTTATGGTCAGGGAGTGAGCAGTACTTC
CASSLWSGSEQYF
>TRBV6-1|many|TRBJ1-2|NA
TGTGCCAGCAGTGATGTTGTGGGGTCTTATCGCTACACCTTC
CASSDVVGSYRYTF
>TRBV5-1|many|TRBJ2-5|NA
TGCGCCAGCAGCCCAGGGCCCGAAGAGACCCAGTACTTC
CASSPGPEETQYF
>TRBV27|NA|TRBJ2-3|NA
TGTGCCAGCAGTTTTATGGCTAGTTGGGGGCGGGGCACAGATACGCAGTATTTT
CASSFMASWGRGTDTQYF
>TRBV6-2/TRBV6-3|NA|TRBJ2-1|NA
TGTGCCAGCAGAGATCGGACAACCCCGCCCTACAATGAGCAGTTCTTC
CASRDRTTPPYNEQFF
>TRBV4-1|many|TRBJ2-1|TRBD2
TGCGCCAGCAGCCAAACTAGCGGGGGGGCCTCTGGGTACAATGAGCAGTTCTTC
CASSQTSGGASGYNEQFF
>TRBV5-5|few|TRBJ2-5|NA
TGTGCCAGCAGCCCTACAGTGATCCAAGAGACCCAGTACTTC
CASSPTVIQETQYF
>TRBV9|few|TRBJ2-1|TRBD2
TGTGCCAGCGGGGGACTAGCGGATAATGAGCAGTTCTTC
CASGGLADNEQFF
>TRBV7-6|NA|TRBJ2-7|TRBD1
TGTGCCAGCAGCTTAGCCGGGAGAGGGCAGGGGGCATACGAGCAGTACTTC
CASSLAGRGQGAYEQYF
>TRBV7-2|NA|TRBJ2-1|TRBD2
TGTGCCAGCAGCTTAAGTTCTAGCGGGGGGGCTGGGGAGCAGTTCTTC
CASSLSSSGGAGEQFF
>TRBV6-5|NA|TRBJ2-7|NA
TGTGCCAGCAGTTACGGGGAGTTGAAATACGAGCAGTACTTC
CASSYGELKYEQYF
>TRBV7-6|few|TRBJ2-3|NA
TGTGCCAGCAGCTTAGCGTTACAAGCAGGGACCACCGTACCTAGCACAGATACGCAGTATTTT
CASSLALQAGTTVPSTDTQYF
>TRBV20-1|NA|TRBJ2-3|TRBD2
TGCAGTGCCACCCACCGTCTAGCGGGGGTAGCAGATACGCAGTATTTT
CSATHRLAGVADTQYF
>TRBV6-4|NA|TRBJ2-3|NA
TGTGCCAGCAGTGAATGGGGGCAAGGTACAGATACGCAGTATTTT
CASSEWGQGTDTQYF
>TRBV20-1|many|TRBJ2-5|NA
TGCAGTGCTAGAAACGGACAGCAGGAGACCCAGTACTTC
CSARNGQQETQYF
>TRBV29-1|few|TRBJ1-1|NA
TGCAGCGTAAGACGTGTAGGCACTGAAGCTTTCTTT
CSVRRVGTEAFF
>TRBV10-3|few|TRBJ2-7|TRBD2
TGTGCCATCAGTGCACAACTAGCGGGGCTTTACGAGCAGTACTTC
CAISAQLAGLYEQYF
>TRBV28|few|TRBJ2-3|NA
TGTGCCAGCAGTCACCAGGTTTCGATAGATACGCAGTATTTT
CASSHQVSIDTQYF
>TRBV2|NA|TRBJ2-5|NA
TGTGCCAGCGAACCAACGGGACCGAAAGAGACCCAGTACTTC
CASEPTGPKETQYF
>TRBV11-2|few|TRBJ2-2|NA
TGTGCCAGCAGCTTCCCAGGGTTGTCCGGGGAGCTGTTTTTT
CASSFPGLSGELFF
>TRBV20-1|few|TRBJ1-2|TRBD1
TGCAGTGCTCCCAAGGCCGGGACAGGGGATGTCTACACCTTC
CSAPKAGTGDVYTF